The source of this T cell receptor beta chain is a study of cytomegalovirus exposure and HLA in healthy donors (dated by TCRdb to 2017 to 2019). Concerning the study at large: In an earlier analysis of several hundred of the donors, around 300 Gb of sequence data and 90 million to 120 million unique TCR beta sequences from some 170 million T cells were reported. An early release covering approximately 600 HLA-typed donors comprised approximately 300 gigabases of sequencing data and tens of millions of unique TCR sequences. Among the roughly 400 genotyped donors, around 81% belonged to the genetic ancestry cluster associated with self-reported Caucasian donors. The study was designed to test whether signatures of past pathogen exposure could be identified by cataloging public T cell receptors. The study used immunosequencing to profile the T cell repertoires of 666 subjects and linked those repertoires to cytomegalovirus serostatus. A separate validation cohort of over 95 different subjects was used in addition to the roughly 700-subject first cohort. High-throughput TCR immunosequencing, statistical association of individual TCRs with disease status, and machine learning were combined to predict cytomegalovirus infection status. A later analysis re-examined previously published TCR beta repertoires from just over 650 donors and added high-resolution HLA genotyping to investigate patterns of TCR occurrence. In the later analysis, no new phenotypic data were used to find candidate immune exposures; instead, reliance was placed on TCR beta sequences and their occurrence across donors. An earlier analysis of fewer than 700 of the donors applied high-throughput TCR beta sequencing to assess whether each TCR beta V gene segment acted as functional or pseudogenic. Donor age, sex, ethnicity and CMV serostatus were compiled alongside the repertoire data. A later genetic analysis used genome-wide SNP genotypes for 398 of the 666 donors, treating that subset as a discovery cohort. All discovery cohort repertoires had been generated using a single sequencing platform. HLA typing covered class I and class II loci at four-digit resolution. Typing coverage varied by locus: roughly 620-640 donors for A, B, C, DRB1 and DQB1; under 550 for DQA1; some 610 for DPA1; some 470 for DPB1. Roughly 5 DR-DQ haplotypes were handled as single units for association and clustering, since linkage in the cohort was strong. Among a few hundred genotyped donors of the cohort, an average of 235,054 unique TCR beta nucleotide sequences were sequenced per donor, 15% to 20% of them non-productive.

Remarks on this clone: The antigen it recognizes is unknown. The record has no base qualities; no much larger clone is one base away.

The cohort comprised approximately 700 healthy bone marrow donors. All cohort members were sampled while nominally healthy, although unrecorded immune exposures were likely present. The donor tested CMV seronegative, placing the donor among the 352 seronegative members of the cohort. A peripheral blood sample was provided by each donor, and peripheral blood mononuclear cells were used for TCR beta sequencing. Genomic DNA was extracted from the blood cell samples with the Qiagen DNeasy Blood Extraction Kit. Including the terminal cysteine and phenylalanine, the CDR3 comprises 16 residues. CDR3 DNA is the only sequence kept; it has 48 bases, read in frame from the first base. Based on the germline V gene (reference sequence), the CDR1 and CDR2 sequences are WNHNN and SYGVQD. V lost 6 bases and J lost 4 bases, and the count of bases not matched to a germline gene is 13. General study outcomes and caveats: A cluster of highly shared sequence variants was judged likely to be a technical artifact of the sequencing pipeline. A total of some 180 TCR beta chains were listed by the study as associated with cytomegalovirus. Immune exposure information for the cohort was limited to CMV serostatus. According to a later analysis, parvovirus B19, influenza, CMV and Epstein-Barr virus appeared linked to several top co-occurrence clusters. The classifier was reported to diagnose cytomegalovirus status with high specificity and sensitivity in both the original and validation cohorts. The earlier analysis of 450 to 700 of the donors excluded some 16 rarely observed V segments, including chromosome 9 orphons, because counts were too low. In a later genetic analysis, a missense DCLRE1C variant was associated with V-gene and J-gene trimming of TCR beta chains, and the association was replicated in an independent cohort. HLA typing was unavailable for some donors at each locus, so association tests used only the typed subset. In vitro tests confirmed that a few of the cytomegalovirus-associated TCR beta chains recognize cytomegalovirus antigens. A later analysis found that most CMV-associated TCR beta chains appeared HLA-restricted, with HLA associations seemingly driven largely by CMV exposure. This cohort had only TCR beta chains sequenced, and the lack of alpha or paired-chain data limited which features could be detected. A later genetic analysis reported fewer N-insertions in productive TCRs among donors in an Asian-associated ancestry cluster than the roughly 690-donor mean. Most TCR sequences were seen in very few donors, while some public TCRs were found in many individuals. Broadly in line with IMGT annotations, most TCR beta V segments showed up in productive rearrangements about 87% or about 30% of the time in an earlier analysis of a few hundred of the donors. The authors suggested that the approach could potentially be generalized to other disease states and immunological phenotypes. Because the 87-base-pair reads could not distinguish some IMGT-functional V segments, including TRBV6-2 and TRBV6-3, those segments were excluded. A later analysis found that HLA-associated TCR beta chains were more clonally expanded and had lower generation probabilities than equally common non-associated chains. The presence/absence analyses assumed that sequencing depth was roughly uniform across donors, and that assumption may not be true. Assigning TCR associations to individual alleles was difficult when HLA alleles, especially DR and DQ, strongly co-occurred. A later analysis found that TCR association rates varied across HLA loci, with DRB1 alleles showing the most associated TCRs and HLA-C alleles the fewest. A further reported finding was that TCR beta sequences accurately predicted the HLA-A and HLA-B alleles for most subjects in the first cohort. In a later analysis, around 17,000 TCR beta sequences were associated with specific HLA alleles at a false discovery rate of 0.05. Correlated functional status among segregating V segments might reflect linkage disequilibrium, but an unknown experimental factor could not be ruled out.

Libraries were built with the immunoSEQ multiplex PCR assay. For the multiplex PCR, a mixture combining 60 forward primers for TCR Vbeta segments and 13 reverse primers for TCR Jbeta segments was used. Amplification of the CDR3 region of rearranged TCR beta genes was performed with a multiplex PCR assay on genomic DNA. The Illumina HiSeq System was used to sequence the amplified TCR beta libraries as 87-base-pair reads. The published analysis was carried out like this. A later analysis tallied about 77 million unique TCR beta chains across the 700 or so repertoires, and around 9.9 million of those chains were shared by two or more donors. To remove PCR and sequencing errors, raw reads were error-corrected and collapsed into unique sequences using a nearest-neighbor algorithm that merged closely related sequences. To assign V, D and J gene segments, CDR3 sequences were aligned to IMGT reference sequences. Each retained sequence needed at least a six-nucleotide match to both a V gene segment and a J gene segment. A rearrangement counted as productive if the CDR3 had no stop codons and remained in frame with V and J, and every other rearrangement counted as non-productive. CDR3 was defined by IMGT convention, running from the second conserved V-encoded cysteine to the conserved J-encoded phenylalanine. The earlier analysis of around 640 of the donors excluded sequences that lacked an unambiguous match to a single V gene segment. In an earlier analysis of 587 of the donors, V segments were called functional above 56.7% productive rearrangements and were called segregating when the between-donor standard deviation exceeded 5%. A statistical classification framework was developed to diagnose cytomegalovirus status using the catalog of TCR beta chain sequences. In a later analysis, V and J genes were assigned by comparing TCR nucleotide sequences against IMGT/GENE-DB human TR gene sequences. Using the TCRdist pipeline, a later analysis assigned CDR3 sequences along with most-parsimonious VDJ recombination scenarios. In a later analysis, each TCR beta chain was defined by its CDR3 amino acid sequence together with its V-gene family, and reads without a unique V-gene family were excluded. In a later analysis, 450 to 600 highly shared, low-generation-probability nucleotide sequences were removed to address suspected cross-contamination and a sequencing artifact. A later analysis calculated a clonal expansion index for each public chain from normalized within-repertoire ranks of inferred template counts. Generation probabilities in a later analysis came from a VDJ recombination model fitted to out-of-frame rearrangements, and those results were checked against IGoR. In a later analysis, TCR-TCR, TCR-HLA and TCR-CMV co-occurrence was scored with hypergeometric tests, and a repertoire-size bias correction was applied to TCR pairs. False discovery rates were estimated in a later analysis by permuting HLA or CMV assignments 20 times. In a later analysis, co-occurring TCRs were grouped with DBSCAN, and TCRdist sequence similarity was added when clustering was performed within HLA-allele-positive subsets. For co-occurrence clustering, repertoires with fewer than 30,000 or more than 120,000 public chains were excluded, along with roughly 5 repertoires with anomalous nucleotide sharing. Imported from immuneACCESS, the table was reduced by TCRdb to in-frame sequences with V and J called. These copies leave out some clones; in studies compared against another copy, an unresolved V gene accounts for under half, and the cause of the remainder is not known. The V and J calls and the clone size are those of that table, but D and trimming were determined from the DNA. The table for this sample lists 140,000 to 150,000 clones; about 74% of them were counted only once. The ten largest account for approximately 1.6% of the sample.

This receptor chain uses TRBV10-1 and TRBJ1-2, and 8 bases in between align with TRBD1. Specimen: PBMCs. This receptor was identified in a woman aged 40 to 55 in good health and CMV-seronegative. The bases read TGCGCCAGCAGCTCAGACGGACAGGGACCCTTCTATGGCTACACCTTC. Its product reads: CASSSDGQGPFYGYTF.